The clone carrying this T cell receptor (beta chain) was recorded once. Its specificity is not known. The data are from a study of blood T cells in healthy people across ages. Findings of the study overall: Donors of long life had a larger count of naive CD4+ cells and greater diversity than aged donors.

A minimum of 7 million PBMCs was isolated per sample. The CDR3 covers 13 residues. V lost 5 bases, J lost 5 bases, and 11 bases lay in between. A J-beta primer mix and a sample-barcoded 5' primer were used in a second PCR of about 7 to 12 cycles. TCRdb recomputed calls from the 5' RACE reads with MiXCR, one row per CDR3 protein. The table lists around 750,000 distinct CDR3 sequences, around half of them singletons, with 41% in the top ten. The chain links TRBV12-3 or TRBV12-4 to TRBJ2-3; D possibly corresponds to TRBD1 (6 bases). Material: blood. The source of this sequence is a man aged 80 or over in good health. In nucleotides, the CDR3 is TGTGCCAGCAGTACCCAGACAGGAGATACGCAGTATTTT. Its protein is CASSTQTGDTQYF.